Detailed here is one T cell receptor (beta chain). At one boundary the junction diverges from the germline segment, which might be a read error. The same CDR3 also results from other DNA sequences found in this sample. These data belong to a study of cytomegalovirus exposure and HLA in healthy donors. Researchers ran the PCR with 60 Vbeta and 13 Jbeta primers. Repertoires were generated with immunoSEQ multiplex PCR, while TCRdb's copy carries only in-frame clones and drops some. The data contain more than 80,000 clones, 78% of them singletons. This CDR3 has 16 residues. The germline V gene encodes CDR1 SEHNR and CDR2 FQNEAQ (reference sequence).

This receptor was identified in a man younger than 35 in good health and CMV-seropositive. The sequencing input was PBMCs. This sequence joins TRBV7-9 and TRBJ2-1; 9 bases match TRBD2. CDR3 nucleotide sequence: TGTGCCAGCAGCCTAGCCCTAGCGGGGTCCTACAATGAGCAGTTCTTC. Amino acid sequence: CASSLALAGSYNEQFF.